Listed below are T cell receptor beta chains from one sample, sequenced in a study of blood T cell repertoires in COVID-19. Assay used: immunoSEQ multiplex PCR; TCRdb lists only in-frame clones, some missing. Found here are about 100,000 clones, about 80% of them singletons; the top ten hold about 12%. What was sequenced was peripheral blood. These receptors were taken from a woman aged 70-85 years with acute or convalescent COVID-19. CDR3s include the opening cysteine and the closing phenylalanine or tryptophan. Fields, in order: D gene, V gene, CDR3 length, J gene, CDR3 protein. D genes are given only for firm matches.

-	TRBV5-1	15	TRBJ1-1	CASSFGLQGNTEAFF
TRBD1	TRBV6-6	17	TRBJ2-2	CASSQRQGLKNTGELFF
TRBD1	TRBV14	16	TRBJ2-2	CASSRGQGADAGELFF
-	TRBV5-1	15	TRBJ2-2	CASSLEGGRTGELFF
TRBD1	TRBV10-3	16	TRBJ2-5	CAISDPTGGGQETQYF
TRBD1	TRBV19	15	TRBJ2-6	CATADRGTGANVLTF
-	TRBV9	15	TRBJ2-7	CASSGAGDGVLEQYF
-	TRBV7-8	14	TRBJ1-2	CASSIGAGNYGYTF
TRBD1	TRBV11-3	12	TRBJ1-1	CASSPGTAEAFF
-	TRBV19	17	TRBJ2-7	CASSIVGQTRRVYEQYF
-	TRBV24-1	18	TRBJ2-6	CATSDGQGSRSGANVLTF
-	TRBV3-1/TRBV3-2	13	TRBJ1-6	CASSQGPISPLHF
TRBD1	TRBV7-9	15	TRBJ1-2	CASSPWDRVGYGYTF
-	TRBV14	13	TRBJ1-1	CASTQYQDTEAFF
TRBD1	TRBV5-1	13	TRBJ1-2	CASSLQGNYGYTF
-	TRBV7-2	15	TRBJ1-2	CASSLALNSFYGYTF
-	TRBV11-2	12	TRBJ1-4	CASSHSGGKLFF
-	TRBV5-6	14	TRBJ1-6	CASSLRSPNSPLHF
TRBD1	TRBV7-8	16	TRBJ1-3	CASSLGTATSGNTIYF
TRBD1	TRBV6-5	15	TRBJ2-3	CATNQGVLGTDTQYF
TRBD1	TRBV18	14	TRBJ2-3	CASQPGQPTDTQYF
TRBD1	TRBV19	14	TRBJ1-1	CASLGTGANLGAFF
TRBD1	TRBV2	15	TRBJ2-7	CASSEVGQQRYEQYF
-	TRBV9	14	TRBJ2-5	CASSVTTEPETQYF
TRBD2	TRBV29-1	13	TRBJ2-5	CSSKTSGVETQYF
TRBD1	TRBV5-4	13	TRBJ1-1	CASSSDRGAEAFF
-	TRBV5-6	15	TRBJ1-2	CASSFQSLQGRGYTF
TRBD2	TRBV5-1	16	TRBJ2-1	CASSLVMAGGPNEQFF
TRBD1	TRBV18	15	TRBJ1-1	CASSQGQSMNTEAFF
TRBD1	TRBV6-5	15	TRBJ1-2	CASSYSGQGNYGYTF
TRBD1	TRBV19	17	TRBJ2-6	CASSPGTGTSGANVLTF
TRBD1	TRBV28	15	TRBJ1-5	CASSFRDRGSQPQHF
-	TRBV4-2	19	TRBJ2-5	CASSQEGVRGRGGGETQYF
-	TRBV30	13	TRBJ2-7	CAWSVTGFLEQYF
TRBD1	TRBV19	13	TRBJ2-4	CASSPGQLNIQYF
TRBD1	TRBV25-1	15	TRBJ1-2	CASSDPRGNSYGYTF
TRBD1	TRBV19	14	TRBJ1-1	CASSVRGPDTEAFF
-	TRBV2	9	TRBJ2-1	CASLCEQFF
-	TRBV19	14	TRBJ2-2	CASSIGTSTGELFF
TRBD1	TRBV5-1	13	TRBJ1-2	CASSSGDRVDHTF
-	TRBV27	12	TRBJ1-1	CASNNPGAEAFF
TRBD2	TRBV28	15	TRBJ2-5	CASSTPGGRGETQYF
-	TRBV28	12	TRBJ1-1	CASTLQGTEAFF
-	TRBV11-3	15	TRBJ1-5	CASSLGRRLGQPQHF
TRBD1	TRBV2	15	TRBJ1-3	CASSETGSAGNTIYF
-	TRBV19	16	TRBJ1-5	CASSRLFGQLNQPQHF
TRBD1	TRBV18	16	TRBJ2-6	CASSQGQGLGANVLTF
TRBD1	TRBV29-1	14	TRBJ1-1	CSAIGTALNTEAFF
-	TRBV28	14	TRBJ1-1	CASSFQGLWTEAFF
TRBD1	TRBV18	14	TRBJ1-2	CASSWPGTDYGYTF
-	TRBV19	14	TRBJ1-1	CASSPGVPGTEAFF
-	TRBV5-1	19	TRBJ2-3	CASSFRGPSQSFLTDTQYF
-	TRBV6-6	12	TRBJ1-2	CASSTYRDGYTF
TRBD1	TRBV19	16	TRBJ1-4	CASRSDRDREGEKLFF
TRBD1	TRBV7-2	15	TRBJ2-1	CASSWDRGLSNEQFF
-	TRBV7-9	17	TRBJ2-3	CASSSQARRASTDTQYF
-	TRBV6-6	19	TRBJ2-3	CASTRQRSTTAMNTDTQYF